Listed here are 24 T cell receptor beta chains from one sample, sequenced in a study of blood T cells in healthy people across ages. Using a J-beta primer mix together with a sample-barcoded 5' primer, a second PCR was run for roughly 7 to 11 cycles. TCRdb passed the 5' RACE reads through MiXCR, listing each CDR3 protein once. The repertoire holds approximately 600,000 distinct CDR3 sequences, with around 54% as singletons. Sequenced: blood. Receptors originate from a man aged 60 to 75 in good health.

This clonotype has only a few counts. CDR3 in DNA: TGTGCCAGCAATCCGGGGGTTTCCCACTCCTACAATGAGCAGTTCTTC. Translated, it gives CASNPGVSHSYNEQFF. V is TRBV6-6 and J is TRBJ2-1; D may be TRBD2 (6 bases). Per the germline V gene, CDR1 is MNHNY and CDR2 is SVGAGI (reference sequence). This CDR3 contains 16 residues. The germline V and J ends were trimmed by 7 bases and 0 bases, with 16 bases remaining between them.

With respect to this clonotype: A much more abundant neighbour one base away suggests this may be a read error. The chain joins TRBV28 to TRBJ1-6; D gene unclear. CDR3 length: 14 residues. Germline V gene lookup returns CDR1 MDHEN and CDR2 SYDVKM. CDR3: CASSSRVGNSSLHF. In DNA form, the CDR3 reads TGTGCCAGCAGTTCTAGGGTGGGGAATTCATCCCTCCACTTT. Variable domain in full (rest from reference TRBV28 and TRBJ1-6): DVKVTQSSRYLVKRTGEKVFLECVQDMDHENMFWYRQDPGLGLRLIYFSYDVKMKEKGDIPEGYSVSREKKERFSLILESASTNQTSMYLCASSSRVGNSSLHFGNGTRLTVT.

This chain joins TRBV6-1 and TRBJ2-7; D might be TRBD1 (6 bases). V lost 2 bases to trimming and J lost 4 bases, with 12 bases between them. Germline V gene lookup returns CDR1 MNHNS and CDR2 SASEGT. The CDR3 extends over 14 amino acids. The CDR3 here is CASSEQGFGYEQYF. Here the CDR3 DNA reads TGTGCCAGCAGTGAACAGGGGTTCGGGTACGAGCAGTACTTC.

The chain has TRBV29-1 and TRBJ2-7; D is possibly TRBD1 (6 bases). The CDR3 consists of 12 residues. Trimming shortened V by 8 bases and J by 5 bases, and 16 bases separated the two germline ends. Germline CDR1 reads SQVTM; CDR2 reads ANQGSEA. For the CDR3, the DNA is TGCAGCCGGACAGTCGTAGTCCACGAGCAGTACTTC. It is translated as CSRTVVVHEQYF.

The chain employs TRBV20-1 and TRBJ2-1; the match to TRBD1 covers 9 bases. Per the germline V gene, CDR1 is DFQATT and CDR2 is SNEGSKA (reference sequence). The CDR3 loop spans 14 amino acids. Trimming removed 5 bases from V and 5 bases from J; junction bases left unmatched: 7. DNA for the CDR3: TGCAGTGCTGGTACAGGGGGCCCCCACAATGAGCAGTTCTTC. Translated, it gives CSAGTGGPHNEQFF.

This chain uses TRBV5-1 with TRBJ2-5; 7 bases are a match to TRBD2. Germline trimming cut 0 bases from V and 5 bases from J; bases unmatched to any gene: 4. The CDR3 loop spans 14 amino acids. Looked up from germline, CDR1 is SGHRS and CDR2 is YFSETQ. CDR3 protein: CASSLEAGDETQYF. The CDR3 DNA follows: TGCGCCAGCAGCTTGGAGGCGGGGGACGAGACCCAGTACTTC.

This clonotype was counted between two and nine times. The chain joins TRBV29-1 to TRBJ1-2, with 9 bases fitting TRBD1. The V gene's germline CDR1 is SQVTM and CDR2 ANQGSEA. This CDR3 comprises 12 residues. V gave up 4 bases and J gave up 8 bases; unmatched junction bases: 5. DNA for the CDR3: TGCAGCGTTGGGGGACAGGGACGAGGCTACACCTTC. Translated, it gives CSVGGQGRGYTF.

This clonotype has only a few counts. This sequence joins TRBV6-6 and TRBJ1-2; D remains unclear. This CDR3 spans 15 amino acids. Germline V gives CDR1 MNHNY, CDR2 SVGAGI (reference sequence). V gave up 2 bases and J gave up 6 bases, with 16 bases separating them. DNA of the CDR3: TGTGCCAGCAGTTACCCCCAGCCAAGCGACCATGGCTACACCTTC. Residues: CASSYPQPSDHGYTF.

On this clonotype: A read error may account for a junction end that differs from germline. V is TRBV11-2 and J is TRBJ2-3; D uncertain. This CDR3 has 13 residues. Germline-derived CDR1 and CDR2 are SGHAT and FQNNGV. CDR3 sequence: CANSLEAARVEYF. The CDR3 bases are TGTGCCAACAGCTTAGAGGCCGCAAGGGTCGAGTATTTT.

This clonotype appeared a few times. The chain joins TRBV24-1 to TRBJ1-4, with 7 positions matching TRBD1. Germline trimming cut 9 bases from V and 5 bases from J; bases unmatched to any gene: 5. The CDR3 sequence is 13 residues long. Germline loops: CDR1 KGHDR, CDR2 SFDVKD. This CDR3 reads CATLGDRNEKLFF. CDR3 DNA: TGTGCCACCCTTGGGGACAGAAATGAAAAACTGTTTTTT.

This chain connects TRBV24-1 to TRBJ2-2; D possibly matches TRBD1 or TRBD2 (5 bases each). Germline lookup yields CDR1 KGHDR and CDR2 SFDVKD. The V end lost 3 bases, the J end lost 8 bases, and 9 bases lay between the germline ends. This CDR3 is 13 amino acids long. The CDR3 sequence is CATSDPGRGELFF. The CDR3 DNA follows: TGTGCCACCAGTGATCCGGGACGAGGGGAGCTGTTTTTT.

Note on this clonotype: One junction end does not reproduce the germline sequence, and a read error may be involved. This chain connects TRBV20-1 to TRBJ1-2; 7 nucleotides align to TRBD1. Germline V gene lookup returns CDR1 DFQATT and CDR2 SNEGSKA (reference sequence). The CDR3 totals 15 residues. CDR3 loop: CSTRAPLDRAGGYTF. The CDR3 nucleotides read TGCAGTACTAGAGCTCCTCTTGACAGGGCTGGAGGCTACACCTTC.

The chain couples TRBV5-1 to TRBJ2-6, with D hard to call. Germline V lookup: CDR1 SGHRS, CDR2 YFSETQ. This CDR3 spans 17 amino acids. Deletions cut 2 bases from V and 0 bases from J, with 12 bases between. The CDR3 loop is CASSFPGVISGANVLTF. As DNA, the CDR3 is TGCGCCAGCAGCTTCCCAGGCGTTATCTCTGGGGCCAACGTCCTGACTTTC.

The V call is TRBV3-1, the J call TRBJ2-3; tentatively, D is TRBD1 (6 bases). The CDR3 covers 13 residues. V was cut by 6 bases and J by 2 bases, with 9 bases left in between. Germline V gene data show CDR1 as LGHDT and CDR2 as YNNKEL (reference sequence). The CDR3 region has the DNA TGTGCCAGCAGAGGGACATACACAGATACGCAGTATTTT. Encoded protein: CASRGTYTDTQYF.

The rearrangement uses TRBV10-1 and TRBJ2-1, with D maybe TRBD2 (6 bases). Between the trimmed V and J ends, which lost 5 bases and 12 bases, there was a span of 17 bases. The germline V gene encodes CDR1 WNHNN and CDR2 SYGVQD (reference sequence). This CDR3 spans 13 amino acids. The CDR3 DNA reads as TGCGCCAGCAGTTCAGGGATTCGGGGAGGGCAGTTCTTC. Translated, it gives CASSSGIRGGQFF.

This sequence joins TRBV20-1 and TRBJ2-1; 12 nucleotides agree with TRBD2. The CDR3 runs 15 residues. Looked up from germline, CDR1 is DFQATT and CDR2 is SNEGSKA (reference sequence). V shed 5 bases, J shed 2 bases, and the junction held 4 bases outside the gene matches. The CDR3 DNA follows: TGCAGTGCTCAACTAGCGGGGGGACCCTACAATGAGCAGTTCTTC. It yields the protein CSAQLAGGPYNEQFF.

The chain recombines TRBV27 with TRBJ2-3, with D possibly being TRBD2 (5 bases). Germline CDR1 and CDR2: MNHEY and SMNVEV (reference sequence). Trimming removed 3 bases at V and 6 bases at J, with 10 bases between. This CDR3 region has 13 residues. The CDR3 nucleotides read TGTGCCAGCAGTTTTACTAGGGCGGATACGCAGTATTTT. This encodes CASSFTRADTQYF.

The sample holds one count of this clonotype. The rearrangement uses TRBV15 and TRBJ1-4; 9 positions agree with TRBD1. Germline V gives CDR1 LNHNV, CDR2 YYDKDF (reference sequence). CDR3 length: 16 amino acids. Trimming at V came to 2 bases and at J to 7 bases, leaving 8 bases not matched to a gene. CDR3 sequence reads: CATSRSRGQGTEKLFF. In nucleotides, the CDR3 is TGTGCCACCAGCAGATCCCGGGGACAGGGCACTGAAAAACTGTTTTTT.

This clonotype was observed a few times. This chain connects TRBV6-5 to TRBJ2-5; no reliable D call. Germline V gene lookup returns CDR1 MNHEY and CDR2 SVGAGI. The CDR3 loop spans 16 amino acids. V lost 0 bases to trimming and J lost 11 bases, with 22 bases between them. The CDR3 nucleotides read TGTGCCAGCAGTTACTCGAGGCCATACTCTTTCAATGAGCAGTACTTC. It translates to CASSYSRPYSFNEQYF.

The CDR3 is CASSHGSRGADQPQHF. The CDR3 coding sequence is TGTGCCAGCAGTCACGGATCGCGGGGGGCGGATCAGCCCCAGCATTTT. The V call is TRBV7-9, the J call TRBJ1-5; D might be TRBD1 (6 bases). This CDR3 comprises 16 residues. The V gene lost 6 bases and the J gene lost 5 bases, with 20 bases spanning the gap. Germline V gene sequence: CDR1 SEHNR, CDR2 FQNEAQ (reference sequence). Supplemented by reference TRBV7-9 and TRBJ1-5, the full variable domain reads DTGVSQNPRHKITKRGQNVTFRCDPISEHNRLYWYRQTLGQGPEFLTYFQNEAQLEKSRLLSDRFSAERPKGSFSTLEIQRTEQGDSAMYLCASSHGSRGADQPQHFGDGTRLSIL.

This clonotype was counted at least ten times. CDR3: CASSPREGRGTEAFF. CDR3 DNA sequence: TGTGCCAGCAGCCCCCGGGAGGGTAGGGGCACTGAAGCTTTCTTT. The rearrangement uses TRBV5-5 and TRBJ1-1; TRBD1 might be the D (5 bases). V was pared by 4 bases and J by 4 bases, with 17 bases between. Germline V gives CDR1 SGHKS, CDR2 YYEKEE (reference sequence). CDR3 length equals 15 residues. Using reference TRBV5-5 and TRBJ1-1 for the parts outside the CDR3, the full variable domain is DAGVTQSPTHLIKTRGQQVTLRCSPISGHKSVSWYQQVLGQGPQFIFQYYEKEERGRGNFPDRFSARQFPNYSSELNVNALLLGDSALYLCASSPREGRGTEAFFGQGTRLTVV.

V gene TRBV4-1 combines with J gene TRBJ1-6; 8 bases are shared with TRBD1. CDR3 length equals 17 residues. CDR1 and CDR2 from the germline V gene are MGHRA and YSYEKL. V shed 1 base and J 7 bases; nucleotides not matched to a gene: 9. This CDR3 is CASSQGRRQGRNSPLHF. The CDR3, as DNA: TGCGCCAGCAGCCAAGGGAGGAGACAGGGGAGAAATTCACCCCTCCACTTT.

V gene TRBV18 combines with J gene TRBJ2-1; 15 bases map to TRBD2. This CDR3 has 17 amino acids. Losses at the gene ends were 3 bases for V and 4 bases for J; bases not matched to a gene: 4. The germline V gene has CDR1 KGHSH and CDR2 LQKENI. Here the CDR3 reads CASSPWTSGGAYNEQFF. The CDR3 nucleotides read TGTGCCAGCTCACCGTGGACTAGCGGGGGGGCTTACAATGAGCAGTTCTTC.

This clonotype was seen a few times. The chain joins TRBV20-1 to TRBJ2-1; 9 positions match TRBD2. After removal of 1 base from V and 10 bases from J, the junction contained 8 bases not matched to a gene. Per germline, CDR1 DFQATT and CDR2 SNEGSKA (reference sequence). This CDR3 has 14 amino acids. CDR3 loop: CSARVAGGRREQFF. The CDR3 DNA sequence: TGCAGTGCTAGAGTGGCGGGGGGGCGAAGGGAGCAGTTCTTC.